The entry below gives a single T cell receptor beta chain sequence along with its context. What it binds is unknown. Trimming took 0 bases from V and 8 from J, leaving 6 bases between them. The CDR3 sequence is 13 residues long. Per the germline V gene, CDR1 is SGHRS and CDR2 is YFSETQ. Amplified TCR beta CDR3 regions came from RNA transcripts. TCR CDR3 underwent first-round RT-PCR with the HTBI primer set. TCRdb analysed the multiplex PCR reads with MiXCR anew, one entry per CDR3 protein. Of 450,000 to 650,000 distinct CDR3 sequences in the sample, 20% to 25% were seen once. Stable disease denoted Graves' hyperthyroidism without ophthalmopathy progression within 18 months. Patients were excluded because of uncontrolled infection, other autoimmune disease, pregnancy or lactation. The data originate from a study of T cells in Graves' hyperthyroidism and ophthalmopathy. Study-level results: A model of 13 V-J features distinguished ophthalmopathy from stable hyperthyroidism. Ophthalmopathy, which appeared later, was predicted by the model a median around 6 months before onset.

The TCR sequence derives from a man aged 18 to 35 with Graves' hyperthyroidism. The chain employs TRBV5-1 and TRBJ1-6; D is undetermined. The sequencing input was blood. The CDR3 DNA follows: TGCGCCAGCAGCTTGGGGTCGGATTCACCCCTCCACTTT. This translates into CASSLGSDSPLHF.